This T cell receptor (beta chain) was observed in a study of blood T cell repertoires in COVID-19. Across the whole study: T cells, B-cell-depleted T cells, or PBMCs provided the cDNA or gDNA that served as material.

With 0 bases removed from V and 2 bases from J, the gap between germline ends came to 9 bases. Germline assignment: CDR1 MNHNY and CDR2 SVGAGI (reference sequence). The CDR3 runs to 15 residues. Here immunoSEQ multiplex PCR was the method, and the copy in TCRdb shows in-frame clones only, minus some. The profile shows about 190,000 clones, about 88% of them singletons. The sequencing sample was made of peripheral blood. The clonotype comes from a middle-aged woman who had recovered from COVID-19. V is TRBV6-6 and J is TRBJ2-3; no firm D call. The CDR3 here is CASSYSQRNTDTQYF. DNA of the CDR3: TGTGCCAGCAGTTACTCGCAGAGGAACACAGATACGCAGTATTTT.